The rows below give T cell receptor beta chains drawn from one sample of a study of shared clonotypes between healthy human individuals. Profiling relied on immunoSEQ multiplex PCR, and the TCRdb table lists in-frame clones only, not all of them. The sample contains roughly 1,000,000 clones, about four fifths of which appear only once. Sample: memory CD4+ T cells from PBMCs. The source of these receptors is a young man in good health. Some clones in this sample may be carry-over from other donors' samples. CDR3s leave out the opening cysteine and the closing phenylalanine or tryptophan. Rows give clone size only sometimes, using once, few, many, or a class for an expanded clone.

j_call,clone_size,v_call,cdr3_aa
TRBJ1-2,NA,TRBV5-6,ASSRQGEANYGYT
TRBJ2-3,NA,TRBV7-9,ASSFSVRSADTQY
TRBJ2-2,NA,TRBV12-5,ASGDRNTGELF
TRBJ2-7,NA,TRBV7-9,ASSLGLAETYEQY
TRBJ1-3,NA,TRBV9,ASSVGGTSPPIY
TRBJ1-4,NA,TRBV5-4,ASSLGGLSEKLF
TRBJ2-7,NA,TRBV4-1,ASSLQGQGPYEQY
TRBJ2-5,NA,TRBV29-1,SALNAEETQY
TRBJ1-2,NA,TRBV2,ASSFALRGNYGYT
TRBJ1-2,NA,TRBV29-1,SVVRDGDYGYT
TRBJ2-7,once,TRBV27,ASSLGQGPYEQY
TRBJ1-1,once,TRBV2,ASRRQGMAYTEAF
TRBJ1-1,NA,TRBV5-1,ASSALTGDGTEAF
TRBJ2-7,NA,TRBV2,ASTGVTYEQY
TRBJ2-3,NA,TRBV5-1,ASSWGVTGGDTDTQY
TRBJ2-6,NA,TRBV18,ASSPGTGNEANVLT
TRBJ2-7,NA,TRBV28,ASSLLPGQGAGEQY
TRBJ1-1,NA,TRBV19,ASILSRTGAGTEAF
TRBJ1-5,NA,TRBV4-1,ASQPGDQDQPQH
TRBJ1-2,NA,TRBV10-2,ASSESTGTNYGYT
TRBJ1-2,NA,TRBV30,AWRVGGGYGYT
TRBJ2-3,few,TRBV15,ATSRGGDTQY
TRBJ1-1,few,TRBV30,AWCGQANTEAF
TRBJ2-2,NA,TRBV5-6,ASSPGTGDTGELF
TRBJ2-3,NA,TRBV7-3,ASSPGTGRTDTQY
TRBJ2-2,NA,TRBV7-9,ASSFQGLAGNFLPGELF
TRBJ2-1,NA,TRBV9,ASSEGGLAGGNEQF
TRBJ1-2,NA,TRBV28,ASSPSGRNYGYT
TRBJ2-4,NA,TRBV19,ASQQGDLGKNIQY
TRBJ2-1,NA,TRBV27,ASSLGSGGPSSIQF
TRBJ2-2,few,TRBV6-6,ASSYSAGVGTGELF
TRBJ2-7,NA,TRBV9,ASSVGEDATYEQY
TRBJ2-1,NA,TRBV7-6,ASSPGRGGRNEQF
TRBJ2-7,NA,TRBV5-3,ARSLSGRYYEQY
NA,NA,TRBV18,ASSPRQIESELSYEQY
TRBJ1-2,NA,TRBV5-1,ASSAGQGVDGYT
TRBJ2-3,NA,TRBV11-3,ASSLGVGTSDTQY
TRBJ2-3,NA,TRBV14,ASSLGLAGDTQY
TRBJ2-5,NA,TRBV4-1,ASEGSASGSIGETQY
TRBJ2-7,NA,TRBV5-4,ASSSLYEQY
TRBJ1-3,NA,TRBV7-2,ASSFQTGGSGNTIY